Shown below are 26 T cell receptor beta chains from a single sample sequenced in a study of beta chain features in type 1 diabetes. The investigators reverse transcribed all of the isolated RNA, so they sequenced expressed TCRB transcripts. The repertoire was sequenced with immunoSEQ multiplex PCR; TCRdb's copy has only in-frame clones and lacks some. In the table there are 860,000 or so clones, roughly a sixth of which are singletons. Sequencing was done on a sample of naive CD4+ T cells from blood. These receptors all come from a woman between 18 and 29 years old in good health.

The rearrangement uses TRBV9 and TRBJ1-1; D not resolved. Trimming cost V 0 bases and J 1 base, with 7 bases left between them. The CDR3 has 14 amino acids. CDR1 is SGDLS and CDR2 is YYNGEE in the germline V gene. The CDR3 is CASSVEAENTEAFF. Written as DNA, the CDR3 is TGTGCCAGCAGCGTAGAAGCGGAGAACACTGAAGCTTTCTTT.

CDR3 sequence reads: CASSFQGATYEQYF. The CDR3 bases are TGTGCCAGCAGCTTTCAGGGGGCGACCTACGAGCAGTACTTC. This sequence joins TRBV7-2 and TRBJ2-7; 8 bases map to TRBD1. The V gene's germline CDR1 is SGHTA and CDR2 FQGNSA. V was pared by 3 bases and J by 2 bases, with 3 bases of the junction left unmatched. This CDR3 spans 14 amino acids.

The gene calls are TRBV7-2 and TRBJ2-1, with 11 bases matching TRBD2. V was pared by 0 bases and J by 7 bases, with 2 bases of the junction left unmatched. The CDR3 extends over 15 amino acids. Germline loops: CDR1 SGHTA, CDR2 FQGNSA. CDR3 region: CASSLAASGRNEQFF. CDR3 sequence (DNA): TGTGCCAGCAGCTTAGCGGCTAGCGGGAGGAATGAGCAGTTCTTC.

The V call is TRBV20-1, the J call TRBJ2-1, with D perhaps TRBD2 (5 bases). Germline V gene data show CDR1 as DFQATT and CDR2 as SNEGSKA (reference sequence). CDR3 length equals 11 residues. The CDR3 nucleotides are TGCAGAGGGAGCTCCTACAATGAGCAGTTCTTC. Protein sequence: CRGSSYNEQFF.

The chain links TRBV5-6 to TRBJ1-2, with D hard to call. Germline loops: CDR1 SGHDT, CDR2 YYEEEE. Trimming took 5 bases from V and 2 from J, leaving 22 bases between them. The CDR3 covers 17 residues. CDR3: CASRNRARIGLNYGYTF. CDR3 DNA sequence: TGTGCCAGCAGAAACCGGGCGCGGATAGGTTTAAACTATGGCTACACCTTC.

This clone occurred a few times. The V call is TRBV4-3, the J call TRBJ2-1; 9 nucleotides match TRBD1. CDR3 length: 17 residues. V lost 0 bases, J lost 8 bases, and 11 bases stayed unmatched. The germline V gene has CDR1 LGHNA and CDR2 YSLEER. CDR3 residues: CASSQDSGTGLLYEQFF. The CDR3 bases are TGCGCCAGCAGCCAAGACAGCGGGACAGGGCTTTTGTATGAGCAGTTCTTC.

The chain has TRBV27 and TRBJ2-7; D remains unclear. CDR1 is MNHEY, CDR2 SMNVEV, per germline (reference sequence). This CDR3 is built from 13 residues. With 5 bases removed from V and 8 bases from J, the gap between germline ends came to 16 bases. The DNA of the CDR3 is TGTGCCAGCAGTCGGACCAGTTCCAGGCAGCAGTACTTC. As protein: CASSRTSSRQQYF.

This clone has only a few counts. The gene calls are TRBV5-1 and TRBJ2-7; D is unclear. This CDR3 contains 15 residues. Germline V lookup: CDR1 SGHRS, CDR2 YFSETQ. Trimming cost V 1 base and J 2 bases, with 13 bases left between them. In DNA form, the CDR3 reads TGCGCCAGCAGCTTGTCCCCTCCCTCCACCTACGAGCAGTACTTC. Translated, it gives CASSLSPPSTYEQYF.

The rearrangement links TRBV7-9 to TRBJ2-7; D not certain. V was clipped by 5 bases and J by 3 bases, with 14 bases between them. This CDR3 is built from 14 residues. Per the germline V gene, CDR1 is SEHNR and CDR2 is FQNEAQ (reference sequence). Here the CDR3 reads CASSAAQTLYEQYF. In nucleotides, the CDR3 is TGTGCCAGCAGCGCGGCACAGACCCTCTACGAGCAGTACTTC.

The genes are TRBV18 and TRBJ1-5, with 9 bases matching TRBD1. This CDR3 is built from 17 residues. The trim removed 2 bases at V and 0 bases at J, leaving 5 bases unmatched. Germline V gene sequence: CDR1 KGHSH, CDR2 LQKENI. The DNA of the CDR3 is TGTGCCAGCTCACCAAGGGGACAGGGAATTAGCAATCAGCCCCAGCATTTT. Translated: CASSPRGQGISNQPQHF.

The gene calls are TRBV2 and TRBJ1-3, with unresolved D. V was shortened by 4 bases and J by 3 bases, with 16 bases between the two germline ends. This CDR3 has 16 residues. Per the germline V gene, CDR1 is SNHLY and CDR2 is FYNNEI. The chain's CDR3 is CASSVFSAKNGNTIYF. CDR3 bases: TGTGCCAGCAGTGTTTTCAGCGCCAAAAATGGAAACACCATATATTTT.

Only a few counts were recorded for this clone. The chain recombines TRBV4-1 with TRBJ2-2; 11 nucleotides agree with TRBD2. Germline CDR1 and CDR2: MGHRA and YSYEKL. V dropped 1 base and J dropped 9; count of bases not matched to a gene: 7. The CDR3 covers 16 residues. For the CDR3, the DNA is TGCGCCAGCAGCCAAGCGTTGACTAGCGGGAACAGGGAGCTGTTTTTT. Translated: CASSQALTSGNRELFF.

This clone has only a few counts. This sequence joins TRBV7-9 and TRBJ1-5; TRBD1 agrees at 10 bases. Germline V CDR1 and CDR2: SEHNR, FQNEAQ (reference sequence). The CDR3 sequence is 15 residues long. The ends lost 1 base at V and 4 bases at J; junction bases unmatched: 1. The CDR3, as DNA: TGTGCCAGCAGCTTAGGGGACAGGGGAAATCAGCCCCAGCATTTT. Its translation is CASSLGDRGNQPQHF.

This clone was observed a few times. The chain joins TRBV10-3 to TRBJ1-3; D ambiguous. The germline CDR1 and CDR2 sequences are ENHRY and SYGVKD. V was pared by 2 bases and J by 6 bases, with 5 bases between. The CDR3 length is 12 residues. CDR3 sequence reads: CAISERVNTIYF. The DNA of the CDR3 is TGTGCCATCAGTGAGAGGGTAAACACCATATATTTT.

With respect to this clone: This sample includes further DNA sequences coding for the same CDR3. J is TRBJ2-1 and V is TRBV6-6; D uncertain. CDR3 length: 12 amino acids. Germline V CDR1 and CDR2: MNHNY, SVGAGI (reference sequence). V was cut by 6 bases and J by 1 base, with 4 bases left in between. CDR3 region: CASSPSYNEQFF. Written as DNA, the CDR3 is TGTGCCAGCAGCCCATCCTACAATGAGCAGTTCTTC.

V usage is TRBV19 and J usage is TRBJ2-7, with 9 bases identical to TRBD2. The CDR3 consists of 19 residues. V shed 5 bases and J 0 bases; nucleotides not matched to a gene: 17. Per germline, CDR1 LNHDA and CDR2 SQIVND (reference sequence). The CDR3 coding sequence is TGTGCCAGTAGTCCTACGCTTCTTCTTGCGGGAGGGCCCTCCTACGAGCAGTACTTC. The encoded protein is CASSPTLLLAGGPSYEQYF.

This clone was recorded a few times. The chain links TRBV10-3 to TRBJ2-7, with 8 bases matching TRBD2. After removal of 5 bases from V and 5 bases from J, the junction contained 8 bases not matched to a gene. The germline V gene has CDR1 ENHRY and CDR2 SYGVKD. This CDR3 contains 14 residues. This CDR3 reads CAISSGSRSDEQYF. The CDR3 coding sequence is TGTGCCATCAGTAGCGGGAGCCGCTCGGACGAGCAGTACTTC.

The chain is built from TRBV4-1 and TRBJ2-4; the D is unclear. There are 16 residues in the CDR3. Germline V lookup: CDR1 MGHRA, CDR2 YSYEKL. Trimming stripped 1 base from V and 2 bases from J, with 12 bases between. Here the CDR3 DNA reads TGCGCCAGCAGCCAAGGGGTAGCCAGGACCAAAAACATTCAGTACTTC. Protein product: CASSQGVARTKNIQYF.

This clone was seen only a few times. The J gene is TRBJ2-7, the V gene TRBV29-1, with TRBD1 matching 9 bases. Germline V gives CDR1 SQVTM, CDR2 ANQGSEA. The V segment lost 7 bases and the J segment 6 bases; nucleotides outside the gene matches: 10. This CDR3 contains 13 residues. CDR3 amino acids: CSAGTGSVSEQYF. The CDR3 nucleotides are TGCAGCGCTGGGACAGGGTCGGTTTCCGAGCAGTACTTC.

A few counts support this clone. The chain couples TRBV2 to TRBJ2-1; no reliable D call. The CDR3 is 13 amino acids. V lost 4 bases and J 8 bases, leaving 12 bases between the germline ends. Looked up from germline, CDR1 is SNHLY and CDR2 is FYNNEI. This CDR3 is CASSAETGDEQFF. In nucleotides, the CDR3 is TGTGCCAGCAGTGCTGAGACTGGGGATGAGCAGTTCTTC. The entire variable domain, with the rest obtained from reference TRBV2 and TRBJ2-1, is as follows: EPEVTQTPSHQVTQMGQEVILRCVPISNHLYFYWYRQILGQKVEFLVSFYNNEISEKSEIFDDQFSVERPDGSNFTLKIRSTKLEDSAMYFCASSAETGDEQFFGPGTRLTVL.

This clone was detected only a few times. The chain joins TRBV29-1 to TRBJ2-3; no definite D call. Germline values: CDR1 SQVTM, CDR2 ANQGSEA. Trimming shortened V by 7 bases and J by 0 bases, and 14 bases separated the two germline ends. This CDR3 is 14 amino acids long. The CDR3 nucleotides read TGCAGCGCCCACATGAACCCCAGCACAGATACGCAGTATTTT. Its translation: CSAHMNPSTDTQYF.

This clone has only a few counts. This chain uses TRBV7-2 with TRBJ1-3; D is unresolved. Germline V gives CDR1 SGHTA, CDR2 FQGNSA. Trimming took off 5 bases at V and 1 base at J, with 12 bases between the two ends. This CDR3 contains 15 residues. The CDR3 is CASSLPPGSGNTIYF. DNA for the CDR3: TGTGCCAGCAGCCTCCCCCCGGGATCTGGAAACACCATATATTTT.

This clone was recorded a few times. This chain links TRBV29-1 with TRBJ2-1; TRBD1 matches 10 bases. The germline CDR1 and CDR2 sequences are SQVTM and ANQGSEA. V shed 6 bases and J 4 bases; nucleotides not matched to a gene: 3. The CDR3 extends over 13 amino acids. CDR3 loop: CSVSGQGYNEQFF. The CDR3, as DNA: TGCAGCGTCTCGGGACAGGGGTACAATGAGCAGTTCTTC.

This clone was seen a handful of times. The chain couples TRBV21-1 to TRBJ1-2; whether TRBD1, the table's D call, matches the DNA was not checked. TRBV21-1 is shown as a pseudogene. The CDR3 extends over 15 amino acids. The DNA of the CDR3 is TGTGCCAGCAGCAAAGTGGACCAGGGCGAATATGGCTACACCTTC. This sequence encodes CASSKVDQGEYGYTF.

This clone showed up just a few times. The chain employs TRBV9 and TRBJ1-5; D ambiguous. Germline values: CDR1 SGDLS, CDR2 YYNGEE. Between the trimmed V and J ends, which lost 7 bases and 5 bases, there was a span of 13 bases. The CDR3 extends over 13 amino acids. This chain's CDR3 is CASPDAPDQPQHF. The DNA for the CDR3 is TGTGCCAGCCCGGATGCGCCAGATCAGCCCCAGCATTTT. Looking up the rest from reference TRBV9 and TRBJ1-5 gives the full variable domain: DSGVTQTPKHLITATGQRVTLRCSPRSGDLSVYWYQQSLDQGLQFLIQYYNGEERAKGNILERFSAQQFPDLHSELNLSSLELGDSALYFCASPDAPDQPQHFGDGTRLSIL.

This chain links TRBV5-6 with TRBJ2-2, with a possible D match to TRBD1 (5 bases). The V end was cut by 1 base, the J end by 1 base, with 11 bases between. Germline V gives CDR1 SGHDT, CDR2 YYEEEE. This CDR3 spans 16 amino acids. The CDR3 DNA reads TGTGCCAGCAGCTTGCTCGGACACAAGAACACCGGGGAGCTGTTTTTT. It is translated as CASSLLGHKNTGELFF.